This TCR beta chain was retrieved from a study of control samples from healthy donors and cancer patients. The CDR3 length is 16 residues. V was pared by 0 bases and J by 4 bases, with 16 bases between. Germline V CDR1 and CDR2: SGHTA, FQGNSA. TCRdb's table, derived via immunoSEQ multiplex PCR, lists solely in-frame clones and lacks some. This table has 70,000 to 90,000 clones, 85% to 90% appearing once. Sequencing input: PBMCs. This TCR derives from an older woman with head and neck cancer. The chain joins TRBV7-2 to TRBJ2-7, with D perhaps TRBD1 (6 bases). The CDR3 loop is CASSLAVGRGSYEQYF. DNA for the CDR3: TGTGCCAGCAGCTTAGCGGTTGGCAGGGGATCTTACGAGCAGTACTTC. Using reference TRBV7-2 and TRBJ2-7 for the parts outside the CDR3, the full variable domain is GAGVSQSPSNKVTEKGKDVELRCDPISGHTALYWYRQSLGQGLEFLIYFQGNSAPDKSGLPSDRFSAERTGGSVSTLTIQRTQQEDSAVYLCASSLAVGRGSYEQYFGPGTRLTVT.